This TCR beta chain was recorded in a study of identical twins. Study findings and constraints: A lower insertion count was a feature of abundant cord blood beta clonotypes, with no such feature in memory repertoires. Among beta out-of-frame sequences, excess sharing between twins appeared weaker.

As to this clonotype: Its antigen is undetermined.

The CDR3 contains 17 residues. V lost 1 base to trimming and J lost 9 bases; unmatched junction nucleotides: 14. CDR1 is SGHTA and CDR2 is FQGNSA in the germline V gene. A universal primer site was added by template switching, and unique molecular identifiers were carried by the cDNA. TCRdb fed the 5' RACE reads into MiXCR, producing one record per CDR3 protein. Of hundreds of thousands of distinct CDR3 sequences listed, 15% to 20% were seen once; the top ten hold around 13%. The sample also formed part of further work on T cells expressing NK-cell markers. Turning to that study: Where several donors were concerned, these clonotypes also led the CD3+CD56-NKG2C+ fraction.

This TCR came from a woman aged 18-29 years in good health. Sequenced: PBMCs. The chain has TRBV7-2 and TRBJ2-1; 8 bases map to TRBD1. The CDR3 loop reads CASSLVPRGRGPGEQFF. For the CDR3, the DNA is TGTGCCAGCAGCTTAGTCCCCCGGGGCAGGGGGCCAGGTGAGCAGTTCTTC.